Below, 28 T cell receptor beta chains from the same sample are listed, as sequenced in a study of T cells after posttransplantation cyclophosphamide. The table came from immunoSEQ multiplex PCR; TCRdb's copy has only in-frame clones and leaves some out. The sample holds 25,000 to 35,000 clones, roughly 85% seen once. Sequences were obtained from PBMCs. Every receptor here comes from a man over 45.

The CDR3 nucleotides are TGTGCCAGTAGGAGGGACAGGGTTGGCACAGATACGCAGTATTTT. Translated, it gives CASRRDRVGTDTQYF. The rearrangement joins TRBV11-3 to TRBJ2-3, with TRBD1 matching 9 bases. CDR3 size: 15 residues. Germline V lookup: CDR1 SGHNT, CDR2 YENEEA. Trimming at V came to 9 bases and at J to 1 base, leaving 8 bases not matched to a gene.

J is TRBJ2-2 and V is TRBV11-1, with D maybe TRBD1 (5 bases). V was pared by 0 bases and J by 1 base, with 9 bases between. This CDR3 region has 16 residues. Germline CDR1 and CDR2: SGHAT and FQDESV (reference sequence). The CDR3 region is CASSLAYRLNTGELFF. CDR3 sequence (DNA): TGTGCCAGCAGCTTAGCATACAGGTTGAACACCGGGGAGCTGTTTTTT.

The CDR3 DNA follows: TGTGCCAGCCTGCTCCGGGACAGGGCTTCACCCCTCCACTTT. It translates to CASLLRDRASPLHF. The rearrangement links TRBV6-6 to TRBJ1-6; TRBD1 matches at 9 bases. Trimming at V came to 8 bases and at J to 9 bases, leaving 8 bases not matched to a gene. The CDR3 contains 14 residues. Germline-derived CDR1 and CDR2 are MNHNY and SVGAGI (reference sequence).

The CDR3 loop reads CASSEGTGVNYGYTF. CDR3 DNA: TGTGCCAGCAGTGAGGGGACAGGGGTAAACTATGGCTACACCTTC. The chain has TRBV28 and TRBJ1-2; 10 bases fit TRBD1. The junction had 5 bases not matched to a gene; V was cut back by 5 bases and J by 2 bases. The germline gives CDR1 MDHEN, CDR2 SYDVKM. The CDR3 contains 15 residues.

The V gene is TRBV6-4, the J gene TRBJ2-3; perhaps TRBD1 as D (6 bases). The CDR3 runs 18 residues. V shed 0 bases and J shed 2 bases, with 18 bases lying between them. The germline V gene has CDR1 MRHNA and CDR2 SNTAGT. For the CDR3, the DNA is TGTGCCAGCAGTGACTCAGGTTGGGGGCAGGCCCACACAGATACGCAGTATTTT. This encodes CASSDSGWGQAHTDTQYF.

The chain uses TRBV7-3 and TRBJ2-3; 7 bases line up with TRBD2. Germline loops: CDR1 SGHTA, CDR2 FQGTGA. With 2 bases clipped from V and 4 bases from J, the junction kept 0 bases outside the gene matches. The CDR3 runs 13 residues. CDR3 DNA: TGTGCCAGCAGCTTAGCGGGGGCAGATACGCAGTATTTT. Translated, it gives CASSLAGADTQYF.

The chain is built from TRBV5-1 and TRBJ2-3; 10 nucleotides agree with TRBD2. The CDR3 totals 20 residues. Germline V gives CDR1 SGHRS, CDR2 YFSETQ. The junction had 18 bases not matched to a gene; V was cut back by 0 bases and J by 5 bases. CDR3 sequence (DNA): TGCGCCAGCAGCTTGGCTAGGACTAGCGGAGCAGGGGCGGGTGTAGATACGCAGTATTTT. Translation gives CASSLARTSGAGAGVDTQYF. Full variable domain (remainder filled in from reference TRBV5-1 and TRBJ2-3): KAGVTQTPRYLIKTRGQQVTLSCSPISGHRSVSWYQQTPGQGLQFLFEYFSETQRNKGNFPGRFSGRQFSNSRSEMNVSTLELGDSALYLCASSLARTSGAGAGVDTQYFGPGTRLTVL.

The V call is TRBV6-5, the J call TRBJ1-6; 7 positions match TRBD1. The trim removed 5 bases at V and 10 bases at J, leaving 8 bases unmatched. From germline, CDR1 is MNHEY and CDR2 SVGAGI. There are 14 residues in the CDR3. The CDR3 DNA reads as TGTGCCAGCAGTACAAGGACAGGAGTGTCACCCCTCCACTTT. Translating it yields CASSTRTGVSPLHF.

The rearrangement uses TRBV4-3 and TRBJ1-2; 11 bases map to TRBD1. The ends lost 5 bases at V and 7 bases at J; junction bases unmatched: 6. Germline values: CDR1 LGHNA, CDR2 YSLEER. The CDR3 has 14 amino acids. The CDR3 here is CASSTGQGVSGYTF. CDR3 sequence (DNA): TGCGCCAGCAGCACGGGACAGGGGGTGAGTGGCTACACCTTC.

The CDR3 nucleotides read TGCGCCAGCAGCCAAGATGCAGCGGGGGGCTTCCAGAAGACCCAGTACTTC. It translates to CASSQDAAGGFQKTQYF. V gene TRBV4-3 combines with J gene TRBJ2-5; 9 nucleotides agree with TRBD2. Losses at the gene ends were 0 bases for V and 6 bases for J; bases not matched to a gene: 11. The CDR3 consists of 17 residues. Per germline, CDR1 LGHNA and CDR2 YSLEER.

The chain has TRBV7-2 and TRBJ2-5; 7 nucleotides align to TRBD2. CDR3 length: 13 amino acids. In germline, CDR1 is SGHTA, CDR2 FQGNSA. Trimming removed 5 bases from V and 13 bases from J; junction bases left unmatched: 13. The chain's CDR3 is CASSAGTTLDRYF. Here the CDR3 DNA reads TGTGCCAGCAGCGCCGGGACTACCCTCGATCGGTACTTC.

The V and J genes are TRBV6-4 and TRBJ2-1; 12 nucleotides agree with TRBD2. The V gene's germline CDR1 is MRHNA and CDR2 SNTAGT. The CDR3 has 15 amino acids. The V gene end was trimmed by 6 bases and the J gene end by 7 bases; junction bases not matched to a gene: 7. The CDR3 reads CASSALAGGPNEQFF. The CDR3 bases are TGTGCCAGCAGCGCTCTAGCGGGGGGGCCGAATGAGCAGTTCTTC.

The chain couples TRBV6-1 to TRBJ1-1, with a weak D call TRBD1 (6 bases). V was trimmed by 7 bases and J by 4 bases, leaving 13 bases between them. The CDR3 runs to 13 residues. CDR1 is MNHNS and CDR2 is SASEGT in the germline V gene. The CDR3 nucleotides are TGTGCCAGCAACGTTTTACAGGGCACTGAAGCTTTCTTT. This codes for CASNVLQGTEAFF.

The rearrangement uses TRBV7-2 and TRBJ1-1; 10 nucleotides align to TRBD1. J lost 11 bases, V lost 3 bases, and 9 bases had no gene match. The germline CDR1 and CDR2 sequences are SGHTA and FQGNSA. The CDR3 spans 14 residues. The CDR3 coding sequence is TGTGCCAGCAGCTTCCCCGGGACAGGGGTGCGGGCTTTCTTT. Its protein product is CASSFPGTGVRAFF.

The chain has TRBV30 and TRBJ2-1, with 7 bases lining up with TRBD2. Germline V gene data show CDR1 as GTSNPN and CDR2 as SVGIG (reference sequence). This CDR3 has 15 residues. Trimming at V came to 2 bases and at J to 3 bases, leaving 7 bases not matched to a gene. The CDR3 reads CAWSSGSGLYNEQFF. DNA of the CDR3: TGTGCCTGGAGTTCGGGTAGCGGGCTCTACAATGAGCAGTTCTTC.

The chain uses TRBV29-1 and TRBJ2-3; TRBD1 is a possible D gene (6 bases). V lost 6 bases to trimming and J lost 5 bases, with 15 bases between them. The CDR3 runs 13 residues. Per the germline V gene, CDR1 is SQVTM and CDR2 is ANQGSEA. CDR3 protein: CSVTRARGDTQYF. The CDR3 nucleotides read TGCAGCGTGACCCGGGCCAGGGGAGATACGCAGTATTTT.

This CDR3 reads CASSPRLNTEAFF. CDR3 sequence (DNA): TGCGCCAGCAGCCCCCGTCTGAACACTGAAGCTTTCTTT. The chain carries TRBV5-1 and TRBJ1-1; D gene uncertain. The CDR3 has 13 residues. V gave up 4 bases and J gave up 0 bases, with 7 bases separating them. CDR1 is SGHRS, CDR2 YFSETQ, per germline.

This clone was seen a few times. This chain uses TRBV10-3 with TRBJ1-4; D gene unclear. V was cut by 2 bases and J by 0 bases, with 10 bases left in between. This CDR3 has 16 residues. Germline V lookup: CDR1 ENHRY, CDR2 SYGVKD. CDR3 nucleotide sequence: TGTGCCATCAGTGAGCGAACAGCCGCAACTAATGAAAAACTGTTTTTT. The encoded protein is CAISERTAATNEKLFF.

The chain links TRBV6-5 to TRBJ2-1; weak D call: TRBD2 (5 bases). CDR3 length: 13 amino acids. Trimming removed 2 bases at V and 10 bases at J, with 12 bases between. Germline assignment: CDR1 MNHEY and CDR2 SVGAGI. For the CDR3, the DNA is TGTGCCAGCAGTTACGACGGGGTCGGAGAGCAGTTCTTC. Residues: CASSYDGVGEQFF.

The chain is built from TRBV10-1 and TRBJ2-5; D might be TRBD1 (5 bases). With 3 bases removed from V and 4 bases from J, the gap between germline ends came to 6 bases. The CDR3 runs 12 residues. CDR1 and CDR2 from the germline V gene are WNHNN and SYGVQD (reference sequence). The CDR3 DNA sequence: TGCGCCAGCAGTGATGGGGCAGAGACCCAGTACTTC. It is translated as CASSDGAETQYF.

This chain links TRBV5-1 with TRBJ2-2, with no clear D. CDR1 and CDR2 from the germline V gene are SGHRS and YFSETQ. Trimming removed 3 bases from V and 4 bases from J, with 13 bases in between. The CDR3 covers 15 residues. The CDR3 spells CASSSQTPSTGELFF. CDR3 DNA: TGCGCCAGCAGCTCCCAGACACCAAGCACCGGGGAGCTGTTTTTT. Drawing the rest from reference TRBV5-1 and TRBJ2-2, the complete variable domain is KAGVTQTPRYLIKTRGQQVTLSCSPISGHRSVSWYQQTPGQGLQFLFEYFSETQRNKGNFPGRFSGRQFSNSRSEMNVSTLELGDSALYLCASSSQTPSTGELFFGEGSRLTVL.

The chain carries TRBV10-2 and TRBJ1-4, with 8 bases identical to TRBD1. The V and J ends lost 11 bases and 7 bases, in that order; junction bases with no gene match: 6. Germline CDR1 and CDR2: WSHSY and SAAADI. The CDR3 runs to 12 residues. DNA for the CDR3: TGCGCCGCACAGGGGGACCGTGAAAAACTGTTTTTT. Residues: CAAQGDREKLFF.

The CDR3 reads CASSIGTGVDYGYTF. The CDR3 region has the DNA TGTGCCAGTAGTATAGGGACAGGGGTCGACTATGGCTACACCTTC. V is TRBV19 and J is TRBJ1-2, with 9 bases identical to TRBD1. Germline V lookup: CDR1 LNHDA, CDR2 SQIVND (reference sequence). The ends lost 1 base at V and 3 bases at J; junction bases unmatched: 3. This CDR3 is built from 15 residues.

The chain carries TRBV15 and TRBJ1-2; D unclear. In germline, CDR1 is LNHNV, CDR2 YYDKDF (reference sequence). This CDR3 spans 12 amino acids. Trimming stripped 0 bases from V and 5 bases from J, with 4 bases between. CDR3 nucleotides: TGTGCCACCAGCAGAGATTCATATGGCTACACCTTC. This encodes CATSRDSYGYTF.

This rearrangement joins TRBV2 to TRBJ2-5, with 7 bases identical to TRBD2. The germline V gene encodes CDR1 SNHLY and CDR2 FYNNEI. V gave up 7 bases and J gave up 2 bases; unmatched junction bases: 4. This CDR3 has 13 residues. CDR3 nucleotides: TGTGCCAGCAATGGGAGGGGACAAGAGACCCAGTACTTC. This sequence encodes CASNGRGQETQYF.

The chain employs TRBV6-5 and TRBJ2-1; perhaps TRBD2 as D (6 bases). The CDR3 loop spans 15 amino acids. CDR1 and CDR2 (germline): MNHEY, SVGAGI. Trimming removed 0 bases at V and 9 bases at J, with 15 bases between. The CDR3: CASSYSDDGGVEQFF. In nucleotides, the CDR3 is TGTGCCAGCAGTTACTCGGACGACGGGGGTGTTGAGCAGTTCTTC.

This chain joins TRBV5-1 and TRBJ2-3; a possible D gene is TRBD2 (6 bases). Germline V gene sequence: CDR1 SGHRS, CDR2 YFSETQ. The CDR3 totals 17 residues. V shed 0 bases and J shed 2 bases, with 16 bases lying between them. The chain's CDR3 is CASSLGVVAGNTDTQYF. The DNA for the CDR3 is TGCGCCAGCAGCTTGGGGGTCGTGGCGGGGAACACAGATACGCAGTATTTT.

The chain recombines TRBV7-9 with TRBJ2-3, with no clear D. Germline loops: CDR1 SEHNR, CDR2 FQNEAQ (reference sequence). The CDR3 is made up of 11 amino acids. V was shortened by 4 bases and J by 6 bases, with 5 bases between the two germline ends. CDR3 sequence: CASSSVDTQYF. DNA of the CDR3: TGTGCCAGCAGCTCCGTGGATACGCAGTATTTT.